This TCR beta chain came from a study of OX40 agonist ivuxolimab in advanced cancers. About the research overall: The mean age was 60 years, ranging from about 20 to 90, with around four fifths of participants male. Past anti-PD-1, anti-PD-L1 or anti-CTLA-4 therapy was accepted, and approximately 37% had received some.

The CDR3 is 15 amino acids. V lost 5 bases and J 0 bases, leaving 12 bases between the germline ends. In germline, CDR1 is MNHEY, CDR2 SMNVEV (reference sequence). Sampling of blood occurred at baseline, cycle 4 day 1, and cycle 7 day 1. Measured with immunoSEQ multiplex PCR; TCRdb has only the in-frame clones, and not every one. Of fewer than 70,000 clones in the sample, roughly 80% were seen once. This clonotype was obtained from an adult with an advanced solid tumor such as melanoma, head and neck, liver or kidney cancer. Sequencing was performed on CD4+ or CD8+ T cells sorted from blood, taken in a trial of the OX40 agonist ivuxolimab. The genes are TRBV27 and TRBJ2-3; no definite D call. This CDR3 is CASSLGIYSTDTQYF. In DNA, the CDR3 is TGTGCCAGCAGTCTCGGAATATATAGCACAGATACGCAGTATTTT.